This passage covers 32 T cell receptor beta chains from one sample sequenced in a study of blood T cell repertoires in COVID-19. Some clones are missing from TCRdb's copy, which holds only in-frame ones; the method was immunoSEQ multiplex PCR. Here the sample spans approximately 150,000 clones, about 83% being singletons. Sequenced material: peripheral blood. The receptors come from a woman aged 50 to 60 with active or convalescent COVID-19.

The rearrangement links TRBV2 to TRBJ2-1, with 10 bases matching TRBD2. The CDR3 is made up of 15 amino acids. J lost 9 bases, V lost 3 bases, and 8 bases had no gene match. Germline CDR1 reads SNHLY; CDR2 reads FYNNEI. The DNA of the CDR3 is TGTGCCAGCAGTGAGGCTAGCGGGAGTTGGAGTGAGCAGTTCTTC. Amino acids: CASSEASGSWSEQFF.

V gene TRBV25-1 combines with J gene TRBJ2-7; D unclear. Germline CDR1 MGHDK, CDR2 SYGVNS. The CDR3 is made up of 13 amino acids. V dropped 1 base and J dropped 2 bases, with 6 bases sitting between them. DNA of the CDR3: TGTGCCAGCAGTGAATCTGTCGCCTACGAGCAGTACTTC. This translates into CASSESVAYEQYF.

V usage is TRBV5-1 and J usage is TRBJ1-1, with TRBD1 as a possible D gene (5 bases). The germline V gene has CDR1 SGHRS and CDR2 YFSETQ. The CDR3 has 15 amino acids. V lost 1 base, J lost 0 bases, and 10 bases lay in between. The CDR3, as DNA: TGCGCCAGCAGCTTGCAGGGCGGCATGAACACTGAAGCTTTCTTT. This codes for CASSLQGGMNTEAFF.

The gene calls are TRBV10-3 and TRBJ1-1, with TRBD1 as a possible D gene (5 bases). The CDR3 totals 15 residues. Germline loops: CDR1 ENHRY, CDR2 SYGVKD. V was cut by 2 bases and J by 5 bases, with 15 bases left in between. Here the CDR3 DNA reads TGTGCCATCAGTGAGGGGGACTGGATCGGGACTGAAGCTTTCTTT. The encoded protein is CAISEGDWIGTEAFF.

This chain links TRBV6-5 with TRBJ1-5, with D maybe TRBD1 (6 bases). This CDR3 comprises 15 residues. V lost 6 bases to trimming and J lost 0 bases, with 12 bases between them. Germline values: CDR1 MNHEY, CDR2 SVGAGI. CDR3 DNA: TGTGCCAGCAGACAAGGACAGTATAGCAATCAGCCCCAGCATTTT. This encodes CASRQGQYSNQPQHF.

V and J are TRBV27 and TRBJ2-2, with 10 bases lining up with TRBD1. V shed 5 bases and J 5 bases; nucleotides not matched to a gene: 8. Germline V gene sequence: CDR1 MNHEY, CDR2 SMNVEV (reference sequence). CDR3 length: 16 amino acids. The DNA of the CDR3 is TGTGCCAGCAGTCCCCGACAGGGGGCAGGGACCGGGGAGCTGTTTTTT. It specifies CASSPRQGAGTGELFF.

The V gene is TRBV24-1, the J gene TRBJ2-7; TRBD1 matches at 7 bases. CDR3 length: 16 residues. V shed 4 bases and J 5 bases; nucleotides not matched to a gene: 13. Germline lookup yields CDR1 KGHDR and CDR2 SFDVKD. As DNA, the CDR3 is TGTGCCACCAGTGACCCCTCATACAGGGGTAGGGACGAGCAGTACTTC. This sequence encodes CATSDPSYRGRDEQYF.

The genes are TRBV29-1 and TRBJ1-1; D is unresolved. Deletions cut 3 bases from V and 1 base from J, with 12 bases between. The germline gives CDR1 SQVTM, CDR2 ANQGSEA. The CDR3 runs to 14 residues. The CDR3 spells CSVDWSTPNTEAFF. CDR3 nucleotides: TGCAGCGTTGATTGGAGTACTCCGAACACTGAAGCTTTCTTT.

This chain uses TRBV7-9 with TRBJ2-7; weak D call: TRBD1 (5 bases). The germline V gene has CDR1 SEHNR and CDR2 FQNEAQ (reference sequence). V lost 5 bases, J lost 4 bases, and 9 bases lay in between. This CDR3 has 12 amino acids. The CDR3 bases are TGTGCCAGCAGCGGGGCTGCTTACGAGCAGTACTTC. As protein: CASSGAAYEQYF.

In its sample, this clone ranks as medium-sized. The V call is TRBV19, the J call TRBJ2-1; TRBD2 is a possible D gene (5 bases). The V and J ends lost 4 bases and 5 bases respectively, with 15 bases between them. The CDR3 contains 15 residues. Germline values: CDR1 LNHDA, CDR2 SQIVND (reference sequence). The chain's CDR3 is CASSTFPKADNEQFF. CDR3 DNA sequence: TGTGCCAGTAGTACATTTCCTAAAGCGGACAATGAGCAGTTCTTC.

The chain couples TRBV29-1 to TRBJ2-3; D may be TRBD2 (6 bases). The CDR3 consists of 15 residues. Germline values: CDR1 SQVTM, CDR2 ANQGSEA. With 4 bases removed from V and 0 bases from J, the gap between germline ends came to 14 bases. This chain's CDR3 is CSVVAAEPSTDTQYF. CDR3 DNA: TGCAGCGTTGTAGCGGCGGAGCCTAGCACAGATACGCAGTATTTT.

This chain links TRBV28 with TRBJ2-7, with 8 bases fitting TRBD1. CDR1 is MDHEN and CDR2 is SYDVKM in the germline V gene. After removal of 10 bases from V and 6 bases from J, the junction contained 14 bases not matched to a gene. The CDR3 consists of 14 residues. The CDR3 loop is CATTTQTGDREQYF. The CDR3 bases are TGTGCCACCACCACCCAGACAGGGGACCGCGAGCAGTACTTC.

In this sample, this clone turned up once. The V call is TRBV5-6, the J call TRBJ1-5, with 9 bases lining up with TRBD1. The V gene's germline CDR1 is SGHDT and CDR2 YYEEEE. The CDR3 has 14 residues. V shed 3 bases and J 7 bases; nucleotides not matched to a gene: 5. The CDR3 sequence is CASSSGQGQQPQHF. CDR3 sequence (DNA): TGTGCCAGCAGCTCCGGACAGGGGCAACAGCCCCAGCATTTT.

The genes are TRBV7-2 and TRBJ1-6, with D tentatively TRBD1 (6 bases). V lost 5 bases and J 6 bases, leaving 11 bases between the germline ends. The length of the CDR3 is 14 residues. The germline V gene has CDR1 SGHTA and CDR2 FQGNSA. In DNA, the CDR3 is TGTGCCAGCAGCCCGAGGGGGACTAATTCACCCCTCCACTTT. Translation: CASSPRGTNSPLHF.

The chain has TRBV5-1 and TRBJ2-2; 9 positions agree with TRBD2. The V gene's germline CDR1 is SGHRS and CDR2 YFSETQ. This CDR3 is 15 amino acids long. Trimming cost V 9 bases and J 1 base; bases outside gene matches: 7. CDR3 amino acids: CATTGGGVNTGELFF. The CDR3 region has the DNA TGCGCCACCACCGGCGGGGGGGTGAACACCGGGGAGCTGTTTTTT.

The chain uses TRBV7-6 and TRBJ1-1; 7 bases map to TRBD1. There are 15 residues in the CDR3. Germline CDR1 reads SGHVS; CDR2 reads FNYEAQ. Trimming cost V 5 bases and J 1 base; bases outside gene matches: 7. CDR3 DNA sequence: TGTGCCAGCAGCCTCTATAACAGGGGGAACACTGAAGCTTTCTTT. Its translation is CASSLYNRGNTEAFF.

The rearrangement uses TRBV19 and TRBJ2-3, with a tentative D call TRBD2 (6 bases). Germline V lookup: CDR1 LNHDA, CDR2 SQIVND (reference sequence). V lost 5 bases and J lost 3, with 12 bases in between. CDR3 size: 14 residues. This CDR3 is CASSSRDFTDTQYF. CDR3 DNA: TGTGCCAGTAGTTCACGGGACTTTACAGATACGCAGTATTTT.

The V and J genes are TRBV5-1 and TRBJ1-3; no firm D call. The germline V and J ends were trimmed by 7 bases and 0 bases, with 5 bases remaining between them. Germline V lookup: CDR1 SGHRS, CDR2 YFSETQ. CDR3 length: 12 residues. The CDR3 DNA sequence: TGCGCCAGCTCAAACTCTGGAAACACCATATATTTT. The encoded protein is CASSNSGNTIYF.

V usage is TRBV3-1 (or the pseudogene TRBV3-2) and J usage is TRBJ1-6; 10 nucleotides match TRBD1. Trimming took 3 bases from V and 9 from J; bases not matched to a gene: 5. The CDR3 length is 15 residues. Germline CDR1 and CDR2: LGHDT and YNNKEL (reference sequence). The CDR3 bases are TGTGCCAGCAGCCAGGGACAGGGGATGAGTTCACCCCTCCACTTT. Its protein product is CASSQGQGMSSPLHF.

This sequence joins TRBV30 and TRBJ2-3, with TRBD2 identical over 9 bases. CDR1 is GTSNPN, CDR2 SVGIG, per germline (reference sequence). The junction had 3 bases not matched to a gene; V was cut back by 8 bases and J by 0 bases. This CDR3 region has 13 residues. The CDR3 DNA reads TGTGCCCACACTAGCGGGAGCACAGATACGCAGTATTTT. This codes for CAHTSGSTDTQYF.

The V gene is TRBV18, the J gene TRBJ2-3; TRBD1 aligns across 7 bases. The CDR3 totals 17 residues. CDR1 is KGHSH, CDR2 LQKENI, per germline. V trimming: 1 base; J trimming: 2 bases; junction bases outside the gene matches: 9. CDR3 sequence (DNA): TGTGCCAGCTCACCACTGCCCGGACAGGTTTCCACAGATACGCAGTATTTT. This gives the protein CASSPLPGQVSTDTQYF. Based on the CDR3 plus reference TRBV18 and TRBJ2-3, the full variable domain is NAGVMQNPRHLVRRRGQEARLRCSPMKGHSHVYWYRQLPEEGLKFMVYLQKENIIDESGMPKERFSAEFPKEGPSILRIQQVVRGDSAAYFCASSPLPGQVSTDTQYFGPGTRLTVL.

This clone was recorded once. Within the sample, other DNA sequences also encode this same CDR3. This chain joins TRBV12-3 or TRBV12-4 and TRBJ1-2; D possibly corresponds to TRBD1 (6 bases). V was clipped by 2 bases and J by 5 bases, with 6 bases between them. This CDR3 spans 12 amino acids. CDR3 nucleotides: TGTGCCAGCAGTTTACAGGGGTATGGCTACACCTTC. Translating it yields CASSLQGYGYTF.

CDR3 sequence reads: CASSPQSGTYEQYF. CDR3 DNA: TGTGCCAGCAGCCCCCAGTCAGGAACCTACGAGCAGTACTTC. V and J are TRBV7-3 and TRBJ2-7; no clear D. Germline CDR1 SGHTA, CDR2 FQGTGA. Trimming pared 5 bases from V and 2 bases from J, leaving 13 bases between. The CDR3 totals 14 residues.

The genes are TRBV7-2 and TRBJ2-7; D is perhaps TRBD1 (5 bases). This CDR3 has 14 residues. V was trimmed by 1 base and J by 6 bases, leaving 13 bases between them. Germline values: CDR1 SGHTA, CDR2 FQGNSA. The DNA for the CDR3 is TGTGCCAGCAGCTTAGTTAGTAGTCAGGGCGAGCAGTACTTC. Translating gives CASSLVSSQGEQYF.

The chain combines TRBV10-3 with TRBJ1-3; D is possibly TRBD1 (5 bases). The V gene lost 0 bases and the J gene lost 0 bases, with 9 bases spanning the gap. Germline V gene lookup returns CDR1 ENHRY and CDR2 SYGVKD. The CDR3 spans 16 residues. The CDR3 bases are TGTGCCATCAGTGAGTCTACTGACAGCTCTGGAAACACCATATATTTT. Its protein is CAISESTDSSGNTIYF.

This chain connects TRBV12-5 to TRBJ2-1; 8 bases map to TRBD1. CDR3 length equals 13 residues. CDR1 and CDR2 (germline): LGHNT, FRNRAP. V was pared by 6 bases and J by 5 bases, with 3 bases of the junction left unmatched. The CDR3 DNA reads as TGTGCTAGTGGGGACAGGGACGACAATGAGCAGTTCTTC. This codes for CASGDRDDNEQFF.

This clone was counted a single time. The V and J genes are TRBV7-8 and TRBJ1-1, with 8 bases aligning to TRBD1. The V gene end was trimmed by 5 bases and the J gene end by 3 bases; junction bases not matched to a gene: 14. CDR1 and CDR2 from the germline V gene are SGHVS and FQNEAQ. This CDR3 contains 17 residues. CDR3 residues: CASSPRLPGQVDTEAFF. The CDR3 DNA reads TGTGCCAGCAGCCCCAGGTTGCCGGGACAGGTCGACACTGAAGCTTTCTTT.

This chain joins TRBV5-4 and TRBJ1-2, with D uncertain. CDR1 SGHNT and CDR2 YYREEE come from the germline V gene (reference sequence). CDR3 length: 14 amino acids. V lost 4 bases and J lost 3, with 13 bases in between. DNA for the CDR3: TGTGCCAGCAGCCCCAGAGGGTTGGACTATGGCTACACCTTC. Translated, it gives CASSPRGLDYGYTF.

This chain links TRBV4-2 with TRBJ1-3, with D possibly matching TRBD1 (5 bases). Trimming cost V 3 bases and J 2 bases, with 17 bases left between them. Germline CDR1 LGHNA, CDR2 YNFKEQ. This CDR3 is 17 amino acids long. The CDR3 region is CASSHPRGGVTGNTIYF. The CDR3 DNA is TGTGCCAGCAGCCACCCGCGTGGGGGGGTCACTGGAAACACCATATATTTT.

The chain combines TRBV4-2 with TRBJ2-1; D not resolved. The CDR3 is made up of 13 amino acids. CDR1 and CDR2 from the germline V gene are LGHNA and YNFKEQ. Trimming shortened V by 0 bases and J by 8 bases, and 8 bases separated the two germline ends. The DNA for the CDR3 is TGTGCCAGCAGCCAAGATTATACAGATGAGCAGTTCTTC. It yields the protein CASSQDYTDEQFF.

V usage is TRBV30 and J usage is TRBJ1-1, with 7 bases matching TRBD1. The J segment lost 8 bases and the V segment lost 1 base, leaving 7 bases of the junction unmatched. The CDR3 extends over 13 amino acids. The germline CDR1 and CDR2 sequences are GTSNPN and SVGIG (reference sequence). The CDR3 DNA reads as TGTGCCTGGAGTGGCCGGGTGGACAGGGAAGCTTTCTTT. It yields the protein CAWSGRVDREAFF. Based on the CDR3 plus reference TRBV30 and TRBJ1-1, the full variable domain is SQTIHQWPATLVQPVGSPLSLECTVEGTSNPNLYWYRQAAGRGLQLLFYSVGIGQISSEVPQNLSASRPQDRQFILSSKKLLLSDSGFYLCAWSGRVDREAFFGQGTRLTVV.

The chain links TRBV19 to TRBJ1-5; D possibly corresponds to TRBD1 (5 bases). V was shortened by 0 bases and J by 6 bases, with 18 bases between the two germline ends. Germline-derived CDR1 and CDR2 are LNHDA and SQIVND (reference sequence). The CDR3 length is 17 residues. The CDR3 bases are TGTGCCAGTAGTATAGATTTCCGGCAGGGAACAGTTCAGCCCCAGCATTTT. Protein: CASSIDFRQGTVQPQHF.